The clone carrying this T cell receptor (beta chain) has a handful of counts. Its target is not known. One entry per CDR3 protein results from TCRdb running MiXCR on the RT-PCR reads. The sample consists of roughly 500,000 distinct CDR3 sequences, 20% to 25% of them appearing once. The CDR3 covers 14 residues. Trimming took 3 bases from V and 2 from J, leaving 5 bases between them. This entry comes from a study of response to subunit inactivated influenza vaccine. Study results and limitations: Authors suggested each seasonal influenza vaccination recruits few new T cells.

The data also belong to a second study, concerning T cells expressing NK-cell markers. That report notes: Production of TCR beta cDNA relied on 5'RACE template switching with UMIs. CD3+CD56+NKG2C+, CD3+CD56+NKG2C- and CD3+CD56-NKG2C+ T cells, once sorted, supplied the TCR beta repertoires. Just one sequenced donor of eight was HCMV-seronegative, while seven were seropositive. About six donors carried dominant NKG2C+ clonotypes that made up roughly 1.0-8% of their CD8+ T cells.

The origin of this receptor is a man aged 50 or older who received an inactivated influenza vaccine. This specimen was CD4+ T cells sorted from PBMCs, taken 11 to 12 days after vaccination. The chain recombines TRBV12-3 or TRBV12-4 with TRBJ2-6; D gene ambiguous. CDR3 loop: CASSFFAGANVLTF. The CDR3 nucleotides read TGTGCCAGCAGTTTCTTTGCTGGGGCCAACGTCCTGACTTTC.